This T cell receptor (beta chain) was sequenced for a study of regulatory T cells in long-lasting Graves disease. There are many counts of this clonotype. This CDR3 has 13 residues. Germline V gene data show CDR1 as SGHTA and CDR2 as FQGNSA. The V gene lost 1 base and the J gene lost 3 bases, with 6 bases spanning the gap. Arm-PCR with iRepertoire HTBI primers amplified the CDR3 regions for these TCR beta libraries. TCRdb itself ran the multiplex PCR reads through MiXCR, one entry per CDR3 protein. There are hundreds of thousands of distinct CDR3 sequences in the sample; roughly 15% occur only once, and approximately 7.8% lies in the top ten. Sample time point: newly diagnosed GD, antithyroid drugs for less than 3 months. The TCR library was made from RNA that had been extracted from PBMCs in TRIzol. American Thyroid Association guidelines defined how Graves' disease was diagnosed. Blood from the periphery, approximately 10 milliliters in all, was drawn into EDTA tubes.

The data also belong to a second study, concerning T cells in Graves' hyperthyroidism and ophthalmopathy. That source reports: First-round RT-PCR targeting the TCR CDR3 was performed with the HTBI primer set.

V is TRBV7-2 and J is TRBJ2-5, with D unresolved. Sequences were derived from peripheral blood mononuclear cells (PBMCs), sampled at new diagnosis, from a patient treated with antithyroid drugs. The sequence came from a middle-aged woman with Graves disease. The CDR3 coding sequence is TGTGCCAGCAGCTTAGTTATGAAAGAGACCCAGTACTTC. As protein: CASSLVMKETQYF. Filled out from reference TRBV7-2 and TRBJ2-5, the complete variable domain reads GAGVSQSPSNKVTEKGKDVELRCDPISGHTALYWYRQSLGQGLEFLIYFQGNSAPDKSGLPSDRFSAERTGGSVSTLTIQRTQQEDSAVYLCASSLVMKETQYFGPGTRLLVL.